Sequencing of this TCR beta chain was carried out in a study of blood T cell repertoires in COVID-19 (dated by TCRdb to about 2020). About the full investigation: Collaborator samples came from the United States, Italy and Spain and covered acute and convalescent phases of COVID-19. The prospective study material was composed of cDNA or gDNA derived from T cells, B-cell-depleted T cells, or PBMCs. The dataset comprised deeply sampled blood TCRbeta repertoires from subjects exposed to, actively infected with, or recovered from COVID-19. A freely available public database, intended as a resource for researchers studying the immune response to SARS-CoV-2, is where the repertoires were released. The samples were drawn from the first 160 participants of the ongoing ImmuneRACE study and from over 950 subjects provided by 6 global collaborators. The sample metadata nearly always contained a de-identified subject ID, COVID-19 status, age in years and sex. Where HLA class I and class II types were available, the types were taken from metadata supplied by the sample provider, not from assay-based typing.

Turning to this clone: It has no known antigen specificity. No quality values exist for individual bases; no much larger clone is one base distant.

Whole blood was collected in K2EDTA tubes by collaborating institutions according to the institutions' own protocols. For TCRbeta analysis, collaborators shipped samples in one of three forms: frozen whole blood, isolated PBMCs, or DNA extracted from either of those sample types. What the work shows at the level of the full study, not this receptor alone: The quantity of clinical and demographic metadata differed by source and by participant and was supplied without curation.

CDR1 SGHRS and CDR2 YFSETQ are derived from the germline V gene. The CDR3 goes from the cysteine to the phenylalanine over 16 residues. Only CDR3 DNA remains: 48 bases, in frame from the first base. V and J are trimmed by 4 bases and 6 bases, and the gene matches miss 9 bases of the junction. TCRbeta CDR3 regions were amplified from genomic DNA by means of the immunoSEQ Assay, a bias-controlled multiplex PCR. From the authors' description of their analysis: The number of nucleated cells in each sample was estimated from the amplification of reference gene primers within the assay. To quantify the absolute abundance of each unique TCRbeta CDR3 rearrangement, sequence reads were collapsed and filtered. For each sample, productive Simpson clonality was calculated as the square root of Simpson's diversity index over productive rearrangements. TCRdb retrieved this table from immuneACCESS and kept in-frame rearrangements only. Not all clones are present; in checked studies, unresolved V genes account for under half, and no reason is known for the remainder. That table gives V, J and clone size, and the DNA gave D and trimming. The sample contains a few hundred thousand clones, 65% to 90% of them found a single time. Jointly, the top ten make up more than 6% of the sample.

The sequencing sample was made of peripheral blood. The V and J segments used are TRBV5-1 and TRBJ2-2, with 10 central nucleotides matching TRBD2. This sequence was found in a human donor in a cohort sampled during active COVID-19. This receptor has the CDR3 CASSPFTSGASGELFF. Read as DNA, the sequence is TGCGCCAGCAGCCCCTTTACTAGCGGGGCGTCCGGGGAGCTGTTTTTT.